The 16 T cell receptor beta chains below were found in one sample sequenced in a study of shared clonotypes between healthy human individuals. The protocol was immunoSEQ multiplex PCR, while the TCRdb copy is restricted to in-frame clones and leaves out a portion. The repertoire holds hundreds of thousands of clones, with 92% as singletons. Naive-designated CD8 cells lacked CD45RO, were positively enriched for CCR7, and omitted terminally differentiated effector memory CD45RA+ cells. Sequencing was carried out using naive CD8+ T cells sorted from blood. These receptors all stem from a man aged 25 to 40 in good health.

J is TRBJ1-2 and V is TRBV2; TRBD1 aligns across 7 bases. The CDR3 is made up of 13 amino acids. The V segment lost 9 bases and the J segment 7 bases; nucleotides outside the gene matches: 11. The V gene's germline CDR1 is SNHLY and CDR2 FYNNEI. The CDR3 loop is CASPGGILSGYTF. DNA of the CDR3: TGTGCCAGTCCAGGGGGTATATTATCTGGCTACACCTTC.

The V and J genes are TRBV18 and TRBJ2-1; the match to TRBD2 covers 9 bases. Trimming at V came to 0 bases and at J to 2 bases, leaving 2 bases not matched to a gene. From germline, CDR1 is KGHSH and CDR2 LQKENI. The CDR3 runs to 16 residues. The CDR3 nucleotides read TGTGCCAGCTCACCACCGGTAGCGGGAGCCTACAATGAGCAGTTCTTC. The encoded protein is CASSPPVAGAYNEQFF.

The chain couples TRBV13 to TRBJ2-7, with 8 positions matching TRBD2. Germline CDR1 and CDR2: PRHDT and FYEKMQ (reference sequence). Trimming cost V 0 bases and J 6 bases; bases outside gene matches: 10. CDR3 length: 16 amino acids. The CDR3 nucleotides are TGTGCCAGCAGCTTAGGCCTAGGAGGACTAGCTACCGAGCAGTACTTC. Translation: CASSLGLGGLATEQYF.

In its sample, this clone was seen once. Other DNA sequences in this specimen translate into the identical CDR3. The CDR3 reads CASSVGRDYEQYF. The CDR3 DNA reads as TGTGCCAGCAGCGTAGGAAGGGACTACGAGCAGTACTTC. This chain connects TRBV9 to TRBJ2-7; no firm D call. Trimming stripped 0 bases from V and 3 bases from J, with 7 bases between. The CDR3 spans 13 residues. The germline V gene has CDR1 SGDLS and CDR2 YYNGEE.

The rearrangement links TRBV7-9 to TRBJ2-3; D remains unclear. CDR1 SEHNR and CDR2 FQNEAQ come from the germline V gene (reference sequence). Trimming stripped 3 bases from V and 2 bases from J, with 9 bases between. The CDR3 has 14 amino acids. CDR3 bases: TGTGCCAGCAGCTTTGGTGGATACACAGATACGCAGTATTTT. Its translation: CASSFGGYTDTQYF.

This clone was counted once. The chain is built from TRBV27 and TRBJ1-4, with TRBD1 matching 7 bases. Germline V gene sequence: CDR1 MNHEY, CDR2 SMNVEV (reference sequence). Trimming cost V 6 bases and J 0 bases; bases outside gene matches: 7. The CDR3 contains 16 residues. CDR3 in amino acids: CASSRGQTSTNEKLFF. For the CDR3, the DNA is TGTGCCAGCAGCCGGGGACAGACCTCAACTAATGAAAAACTGTTTTTT.

The J gene is TRBJ2-1, the V gene TRBV4-1; D is possibly TRBD2 (6 bases). Looked up from germline, CDR1 is MGHRA and CDR2 is YSYEKL. CDR3 length equals 18 residues. V lost 1 base to trimming and J lost 0 bases, with 16 bases between them. The CDR3 region is CASSQAIGGGSSYNEQFF. The CDR3 DNA follows: TGCGCCAGCAGCCAAGCGATCGGGGGAGGAAGCTCCTACAATGAGCAGTTCTTC.

A single count supports this clone. The CDR3 nucleotides are TGCAGCGTTGAACCCAGGGGTAGGGGCGGGGAGCTGTTTTTT. Protein: CSVEPRGRGGELFF. The chain recombines TRBV29-1 with TRBJ2-2, with a possible D match to TRBD1 (6 bases). This CDR3 has 14 amino acids. V was shortened by 2 bases and J by 7 bases, with 14 bases between the two germline ends. The germline V gene encodes CDR1 SQVTM and CDR2 ANQGSEA.

The J gene is TRBJ2-1, the V gene TRBV5-1; D possibly corresponds to TRBD1 (5 bases). This CDR3 spans 15 amino acids. The germline V and J ends were trimmed by 1 base and 2 bases, with 10 bases remaining between them. Germline assignment: CDR1 SGHRS and CDR2 YFSETQ. Written as DNA, the CDR3 is TGCGCCAGCAGCTTGAACGAAGGGGCCTACAATGAGCAGTTCTTC. Residues: CASSLNEGAYNEQFF. The full variable domain, with the rest looked up from reference TRBV5-1 and TRBJ2-1, is KAGVTQTPRYLIKTRGQQVTLSCSPISGHRSVSWYQQTPGQGLQFLFEYFSETQRNKGNFPGRFSGRQFSNSRSEMNVSTLELGDSALYLCASSLNEGAYNEQFFGPGTRLTVL.

This chain connects TRBV28 to TRBJ2-7; D possibly corresponds to TRBD2 (6 bases). With 6 bases removed from V and 2 bases from J, the gap between germline ends came to 14 bases. Per germline, CDR1 MDHEN and CDR2 SYDVKM. The CDR3 spans 14 residues. This CDR3 reads CASRMEGGPYEQYF. The CDR3 nucleotides read TGTGCCAGCAGGATGGAGGGCGGCCCCTACGAGCAGTACTTC.

Concerning this clone itself: One end of the junction varies from germline; a read error may be responsible. The V call is TRBV6-1, the J call TRBJ2-4; D is uncertain. Germline values: CDR1 MNHNS, CDR2 SASEGT. The CDR3 length is 11 residues. In DNA, the CDR3 is TGTGCCAGCAGTGGGGTTTGGGGTTGCCACTTC. Its protein product is CASSGVWGCHF.

This clone came up a few times. V gene TRBV28 combines with J gene TRBJ1-5; D is unclear. The CDR3 consists of 13 residues. The V end was cut by 2 bases, the J end by 9 bases, with 11 bases between. Germline CDR1 is MDHEN and CDR2 is SYDVKM. DNA of the CDR3: TGTGCCAGCAGTTTAGGCACCCAAGGGCCCCAGCATTTT. Translation gives CASSLGTQGPQHF.

This chain uses TRBV6-1 with TRBJ2-1; possibly TRBD2 for D (6 bases). V was shortened by 4 bases and J by 3 bases, with 13 bases between the two germline ends. The germline V gene encodes CDR1 MNHNS and CDR2 SASEGT. The CDR3 consists of 15 residues. The CDR3 is CASSVASARYNEQFF. CDR3 coding DNA: TGTGCCAGCAGTGTGGCTAGCGCCCGCTACAATGAGCAGTTCTTC.

The gene calls are TRBV7-9 and TRBJ2-3; 9 bases match TRBD2. After removal of 6 bases from V and 6 bases from J, the junction contained 10 bases not matched to a gene. This CDR3 region has 15 residues. CDR1 is SEHNR, CDR2 FQNEAQ, per germline (reference sequence). DNA of the CDR3: TGTGCCAGCAGTTCCGGGACTAGCAGCGTGGATACGCAGTATTTT. Protein product: CASSSGTSSVDTQYF.

The chain recombines TRBV7-8 with TRBJ2-1, with 7 bases aligning to TRBD1. The CDR3 is made up of 17 amino acids. Unmatched junction bases numbered 14, after V lost 1 base and J lost 8 bases. In germline, CDR1 is SGHVS, CDR2 FQNEAQ. The chain's CDR3 is CASSLVYQGVQGDEQFF. The CDR3 DNA reads TGTGCCAGCAGCTTAGTTTATCAGGGGGTACAGGGCGATGAGCAGTTCTTC. Based on the CDR3 plus reference TRBV7-8 and TRBJ2-1, the full variable domain is GAGVSQSPRYKVAKRGQDVALRCDPISGHVSLFWYQQALGQGPEFLTYFQNEAQLDKSGLPSDRFFAERPEGSVSTLKIQRTQQEDSAVYLCASSLVYQGVQGDEQFFGPGTRLTVL.

This chain connects TRBV19 to TRBJ2-1, with TRBD2 matching over 7 bases. J was trimmed by 7 bases and V by 1 base; bases with no gene match: 4. This CDR3 has 14 residues. CDR1 and CDR2 (germline): LNHDA, SQIVND (reference sequence). This CDR3 is CASSIGEGGNEQFF. The CDR3 nucleotides read TGTGCCAGTAGTATAGGTGAGGGAGGGAATGAGCAGTTCTTC.